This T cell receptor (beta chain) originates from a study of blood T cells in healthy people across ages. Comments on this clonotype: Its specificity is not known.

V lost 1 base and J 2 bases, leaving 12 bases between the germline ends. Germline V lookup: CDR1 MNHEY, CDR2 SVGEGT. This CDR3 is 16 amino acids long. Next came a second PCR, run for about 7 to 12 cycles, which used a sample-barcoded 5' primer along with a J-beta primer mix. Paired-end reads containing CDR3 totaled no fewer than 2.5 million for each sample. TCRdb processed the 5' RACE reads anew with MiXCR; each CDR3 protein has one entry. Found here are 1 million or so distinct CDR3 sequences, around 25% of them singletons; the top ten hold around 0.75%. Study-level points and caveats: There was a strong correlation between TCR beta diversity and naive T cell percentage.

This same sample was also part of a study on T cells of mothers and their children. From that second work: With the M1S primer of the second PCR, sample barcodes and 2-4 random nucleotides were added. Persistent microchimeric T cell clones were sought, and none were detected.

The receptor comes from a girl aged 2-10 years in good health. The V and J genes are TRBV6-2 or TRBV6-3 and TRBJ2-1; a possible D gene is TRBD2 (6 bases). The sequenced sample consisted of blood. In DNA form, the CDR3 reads TGTGCCAGCAGTTACTTTGCGGGACCACCCTACAATGAGCAGTTCTTC. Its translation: CASSYFAGPPYNEQFF.